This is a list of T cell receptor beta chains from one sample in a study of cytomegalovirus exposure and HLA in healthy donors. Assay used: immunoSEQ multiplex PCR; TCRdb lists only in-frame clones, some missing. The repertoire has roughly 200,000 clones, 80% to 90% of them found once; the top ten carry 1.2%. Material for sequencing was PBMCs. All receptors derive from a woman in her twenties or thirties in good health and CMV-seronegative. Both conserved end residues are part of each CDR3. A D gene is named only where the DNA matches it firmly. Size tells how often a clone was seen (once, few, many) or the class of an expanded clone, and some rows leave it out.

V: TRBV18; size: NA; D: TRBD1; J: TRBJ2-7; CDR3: CASSSKITGGFREQYF; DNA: TGTGCCAGCTCATCGAAAATAACAGGGGGCTTTCGCGAGCAGTACTTC
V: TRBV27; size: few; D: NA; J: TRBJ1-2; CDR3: CASSLRGNYGYTF; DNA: TGTGCCAGCAGTTTACGGGGTAACTATGGCTACACCTTC
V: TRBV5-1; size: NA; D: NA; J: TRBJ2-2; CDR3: CASSPTVNTGELFF; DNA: TGCGCCAGTTCCCCGACAGTGAACACCGGGGAGCTGTTTTTT
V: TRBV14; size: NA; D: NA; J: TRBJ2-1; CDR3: CASSQVRGVGFNEQFF; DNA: TGTGCCAGCAGCCAGGTTCGGGGAGTAGGTTTCAATGAGCAGTTCTTC
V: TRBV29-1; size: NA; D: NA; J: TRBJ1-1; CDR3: CSARGGTNTEAFF; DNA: TGCAGCGCTCGCGGAGGTACGAACACTGAAGCTTTCTTT
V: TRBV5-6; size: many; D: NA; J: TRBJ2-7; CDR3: CASTRGHLSYEQYF; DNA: TGTGCCAGCACCCGGGGACACCTGTCCTACGAGCAGTACTTC
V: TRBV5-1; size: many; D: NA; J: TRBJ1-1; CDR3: CASSSQLSGTEAFF; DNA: TGCGCCAGCAGCTCACAGCTTTCCGGCACTGAAGCTTTCTTT
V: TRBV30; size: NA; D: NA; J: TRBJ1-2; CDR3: CAWRPGPIVRGYGYTF; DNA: TGTGCCTGGAGGCCCGGCCCGATTGTCCGGGGCTATGGCTACACCTTC
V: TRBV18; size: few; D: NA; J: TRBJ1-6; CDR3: CASSPVNRNSPLHF; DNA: TGTGCCAGCTCACCCGTTAATCGGAATTCACCCCTCCACTTT
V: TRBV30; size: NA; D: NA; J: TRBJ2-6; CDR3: CAWSVRKDTGANVLTF; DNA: TGTGCCTGGAGTGTAAGAAAGGACACTGGGGCCAACGTCCTGACTTTC
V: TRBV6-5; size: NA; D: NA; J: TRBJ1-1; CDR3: CASSYGRYTEAFF; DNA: TGTGCCAGCAGTTATGGCAGATACACTGAAGCTTTCTTT
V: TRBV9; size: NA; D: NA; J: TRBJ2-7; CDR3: CASSVETTLGEQYF; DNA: TGTGCCAGCAGCGTAGAAACTACCCTAGGCGAGCAGTACTTC
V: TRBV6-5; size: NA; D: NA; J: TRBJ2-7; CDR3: CASIAAPNLYEQYF; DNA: TGTGCCAGCATAGCCGCACCCAATCTCTACGAGCAGTACTTC
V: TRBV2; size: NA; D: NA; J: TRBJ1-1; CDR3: CASSEGSTNTEAFF; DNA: TGTGCCAGCAGTGAAGGGTCTACGAACACTGAAGCTTTCTTT
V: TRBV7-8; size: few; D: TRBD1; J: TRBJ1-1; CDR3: CASSPQGAQGAFF; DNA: TGTGCCAGCAGCCCTCAGGGGGCCCAAGGAGCTTTCTTT
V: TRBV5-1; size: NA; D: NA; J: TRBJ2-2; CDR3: CASSFAGADTGELFF; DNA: TGCGCCAGCAGCTTTGCGGGGGCCGACACCGGGGAGCTGTTTTTT
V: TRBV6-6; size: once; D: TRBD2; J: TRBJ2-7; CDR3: CASRGTSRPEQYF; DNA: TGTGCCAGCAGGGGGACTAGCCGCCCCGAGCAGTACTTC
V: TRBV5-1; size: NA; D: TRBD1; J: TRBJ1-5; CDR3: CASSPGQENQPQHF; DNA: TGCGCCAGCAGCCCGGGACAGGAAAATCAGCCCCAGCATTTT
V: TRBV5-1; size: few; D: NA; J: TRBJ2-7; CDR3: CASSSGFDRREQYF; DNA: TGCGCCAGCAGCTCTGGATTCGACAGGCGGGAGCAGTACTTC
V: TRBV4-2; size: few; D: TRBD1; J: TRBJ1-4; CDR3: CASSPGQGNEKLFF; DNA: TGTGCCAGCAGTCCTGGACAGGGGAATGAAAAACTGTTTTTT
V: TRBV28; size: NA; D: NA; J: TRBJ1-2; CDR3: CASSPLTGLSGYTF; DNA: TGTGCCAGCAGCCCCCTTACAGGGCTGAGTGGCTACACCTTC
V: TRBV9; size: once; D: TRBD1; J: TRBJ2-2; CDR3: CASSSGQGALRTGELFF; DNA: TGTGCCAGCAGCTCGGGACAGGGGGCCCTGAGGACCGGGGAGCTGTTTTTT
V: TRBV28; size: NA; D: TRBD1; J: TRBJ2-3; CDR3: CASSSAGTGSSDTQYF; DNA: TGTGCCAGCAGTTCCGCCGGGACAGGGAGTTCGGATACGCAGTATTTT
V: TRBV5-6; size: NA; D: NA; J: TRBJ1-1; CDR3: CASSLAPGLNTEAFF; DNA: TGTGCCAGCAGCTTGGCCCCAGGCCTGAACACTGAAGCTTTCTTT
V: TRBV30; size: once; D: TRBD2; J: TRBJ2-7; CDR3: CAWSEIAGGYEQYF; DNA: TGTGCCTGGAGTGAAATAGCGGGGGGTTACGAGCAGTACTTC
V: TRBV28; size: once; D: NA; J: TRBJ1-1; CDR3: CASRPGSTNTEAFF; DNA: TGTGCCAGCAGGCCCGGGTCTACGAACACTGAAGCTTTCTTT
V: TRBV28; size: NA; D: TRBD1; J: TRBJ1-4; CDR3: CASSLYAGGDEKLFF; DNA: TGTGCCAGCAGTTTATATGCAGGGGGCGATGAAAAACTGTTTTTT
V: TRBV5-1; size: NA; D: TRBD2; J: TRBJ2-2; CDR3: CASSLTPGTSGFAGELFF; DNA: TGCGCCAGCAGCCTTACCCCTGGGACTAGCGGATTCGCCGGGGAGCTGTTTTTT
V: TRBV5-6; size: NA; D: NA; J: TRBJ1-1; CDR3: CASSLDGMAFF; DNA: TGTGCCAGCAGCTTGGACGGGATGGCTTTCTTT
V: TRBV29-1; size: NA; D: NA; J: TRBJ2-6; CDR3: CSVDSTALGSGANVLTF; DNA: TGCAGCGTTGACTCGACAGCACTTGGGTCTGGGGCCAACGTCCTGACTTTC
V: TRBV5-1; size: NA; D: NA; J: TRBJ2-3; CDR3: CASMPGTITDTQYF; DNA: TGCGCCAGCATGCCGGGGACAATCACAGATACGCAGTATTTT
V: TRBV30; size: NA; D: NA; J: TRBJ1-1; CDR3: CAWSVGNTEAFF; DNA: TGTGCCTGGAGTGTCGGGAACACTGAAGCTTTCTTT
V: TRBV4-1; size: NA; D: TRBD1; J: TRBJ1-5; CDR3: CASRDRVYSNQPQHF; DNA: TGCGCCAGCAGAGACAGGGTTTATAGCAATCAGCCCCAGCATTTT
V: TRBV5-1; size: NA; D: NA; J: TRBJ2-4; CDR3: CASSNRRGRLAKNIQYF; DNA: TGCGCCAGCAGCAACCGACGGGGAAGACTAGCCAAAAACATTCAGTACTTC
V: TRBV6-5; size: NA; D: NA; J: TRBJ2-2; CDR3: CASSTRLTGELFF; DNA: TGTGCCAGCAGTACCCGACTGACCGGGGAGCTGTTTTTT
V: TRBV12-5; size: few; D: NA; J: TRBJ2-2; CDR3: CASKGANTGELFF; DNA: TGTGCTAGTAAGGGGGCGAACACCGGGGAGCTGTTTTTT
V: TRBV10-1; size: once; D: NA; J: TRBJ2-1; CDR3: CASSEPGQAFNEQFF; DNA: TGCGCCAGCAGTGAACCGGGACAAGCCTTCAATGAGCAGTTCTTC
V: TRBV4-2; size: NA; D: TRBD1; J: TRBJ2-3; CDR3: CASSQEGQGAYFSRTDTQYF; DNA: TGTGCCAGCAGCCAAGAGGGACAGGGGGCTTACTTCAGTCGCACAGATACGCAGTATTTT
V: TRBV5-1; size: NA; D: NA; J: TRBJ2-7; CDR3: CASSMRQVSSYEQYF; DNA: TGCGCCAGCAGCATGAGACAGGTATCCTCCTACGAGCAGTACTTC
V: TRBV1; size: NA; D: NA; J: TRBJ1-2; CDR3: CTSSLKISFGQQQRYGYTF; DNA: TGCACCAGCAGCCTTAAGATTAGCTTTGGACAGCAGCAGAGATATGGCTACACCTTC
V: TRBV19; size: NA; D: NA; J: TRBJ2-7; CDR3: CASSIAPYSEQYF; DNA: TGTGCCAGTAGTATAGCCCCCTACTCCGAGCAGTACTTC
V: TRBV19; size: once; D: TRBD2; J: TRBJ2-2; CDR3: CASSIGSGINTGELFF; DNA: TGTGCCAGTAGTATAGGTAGCGGGATTAACACCGGGGAGCTGTTTTTT
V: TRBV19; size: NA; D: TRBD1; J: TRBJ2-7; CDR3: CASNSHRGYSYEQYF; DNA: TGTGCCAGTAACTCGCACAGGGGTTATTCCTACGAGCAGTACTTC
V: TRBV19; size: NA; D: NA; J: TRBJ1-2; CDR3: CASSITGKGYGYTF; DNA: TGTGCCAGTAGTATAACGGGAAAGGGCTATGGCTACACCTTC
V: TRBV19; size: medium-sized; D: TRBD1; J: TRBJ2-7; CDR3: CASSTAGTGGTYEQYF; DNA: TGTGCCAGTAGCACGGCCGGGACAGGGGGCACCTACGAGCAGTACTTC
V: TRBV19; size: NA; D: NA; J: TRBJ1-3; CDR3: CASGGFSGNTIYF; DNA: TGTGCCAGCGGGGGGTTCTCTGGAAACACCATATATTTT
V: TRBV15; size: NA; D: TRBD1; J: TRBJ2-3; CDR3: CATSRDWAGRGTDTQYF; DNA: TGTGCCACCAGCAGAGATTGGGCGGGCAGGGGGACAGATACGCAGTATTTT
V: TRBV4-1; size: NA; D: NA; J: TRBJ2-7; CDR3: CASSQGSSYEQYF; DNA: TGCGCCAGCAGCCAAGGGAGTTCCTACGAGCAGTACTTC
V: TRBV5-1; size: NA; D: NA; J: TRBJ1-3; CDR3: CASSILKRTSGNTIYF; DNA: TGCGCCAGCAGCATACTCAAAAGGACTTCTGGAAACACCATATATTTT
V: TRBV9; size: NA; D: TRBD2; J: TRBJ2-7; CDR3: CASSVGGGRAGYEQYF; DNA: TGTGCCAGCAGCGTAGGGGGCGGGAGGGCCGGCTACGAGCAGTACTTC
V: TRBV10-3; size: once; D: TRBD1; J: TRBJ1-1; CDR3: CAIRGTATPMNTEAFF; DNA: TGTGCCATCAGGGGGACAGCAACTCCTATGAACACTGAAGCTTTCTTT